This TCR beta chain was captured in a study of T-cell memory formation after mild COVID-19. Background on the study: Among the donors, TCR clusters were largely specific to each donor. Findings and limits, study-wide: Contracting clones, day 15 to 85, had balanced CD4/CD8, and later expanders favored CD4+. The authors left the SARS-CoV-2 specificity of second-wave clones peaking on day 37 unconfirmed. The study found contracting CD4+ clones mainly in CM and EM and contracting CD8+ clones in EMRA.

This clonotype was observed a handful of times. Its antigen is as yet unknown. Germline V gene lookup returns CDR1 ENHRY and CDR2 SYGVKD. The CDR3 totals 14 residues. With 6 bases removed from V and 1 base from J, the gap between germline ends came to 12 bases. TCRdb itself ran the 5' RACE reads through MiXCR, one entry per CDR3 protein. The sample yields 250,000 to 300,000 distinct CDR3 sequences, less than 9.5% seen once. This rearrangement joins TRBV10-3 to TRBJ1-1; no clear D. This sequence was found in a man between 18 and 35 years old who had mild COVID-19 (a few samples of this study predate the infection). Cell type and time point are not known. Source material: PBMCs or a T cell subset sorted from them (not recorded which). The CDR3, as DNA: TGTGCCATCAGCAAGCGGGTACAGAACACTGAAGCTTTCTTT. Translation gives CAISKRVQNTEAFF.